The sequence of this T cell receptor (beta chain) was determined in a study of identical twins. V lost 4 bases, J lost 8 bases, and 6 bases lay in between. Germline CDR1 is DFQATT and CDR2 is SNEGSKA (reference sequence). The CDR3 consists of 10 residues. This clonotype has at least ten counts. Its antigen is currently unknown. Study-wide results and limits: Out-of-frame alpha sequences shared by twins were enriched for low generation probability. Invariant populations such as MAIT and iNKT cells could partly muddle zero-insertion analyses.

TCRdb recomputed calls from the 5' RACE reads with MiXCR, one row per CDR3 protein. The sample holds 420,000 or so distinct CDR3 sequences, around 20% seen once. The rearrangement links TRBV20-1 to TRBJ2-1; no clear D. Sample: naive T cells sorted from blood. This receptor was identified in a man in his forties or fifties in good health. For the CDR3, the DNA is TGCAGTGCTAAAGGGCATGAGCAGTTCTTC. Protein sequence: CSAKGHEQFF.